One and the same sample provided the 2 T cell receptor beta chains below, sequenced in a study of monozygotic twins with cystic fibrosis. TCRdb's copy holds only in-frame clones and misses some; the assay was immunoSEQ multiplex PCR. The sample has just over 35,000 clones, 85% to 95% seen once; the top ten hold roughly 0.2%. The sequencing sample was made of blood. These receptors came from a boy between 2 and 10 years old with cystic fibrosis.

This chain joins TRBV7-9 and TRBJ2-1; 8 positions match TRBD2. V shed 5 bases and J 9 bases; nucleotides not matched to a gene: 24. Germline CDR1 SEHNR, CDR2 FQNEAQ (reference sequence). This CDR3 contains 19 residues. CDR3 sequence reads: CASSQVRWRTSSADSEQFF. Written as DNA, the CDR3 is TGTGCCAGCAGCCAAGTACGTTGGAGGACTAGCTCAGCCGATAGTGAGCAGTTCTTC. Filled out from reference TRBV7-9 and TRBJ2-1, the complete variable domain reads DTGVSQNPRHKITKRGQNVTFRCDPISEHNRLYWYRQTLGQGPEFLTYFQNEAQLEKSRLLSDRFSAERPKGSFSTLEIQRTEQGDSAMYLCASSQVRWRTSSADSEQFFGPGTRLTVL.

The chain carries TRBV19 and TRBJ1-1; D is possibly TRBD1 (5 bases). The germline CDR1 and CDR2 sequences are LNHDA and SQIVND (reference sequence). The CDR3 is made up of 13 amino acids. V was pared by 7 bases and J by 4 bases, with 13 bases between. The CDR3 protein is CASKQVGGTEAFF. Written as DNA, the CDR3 is TGTGCCAGTAAGCAGGTTGGGGGCACTGAAGCTTTCTTT.